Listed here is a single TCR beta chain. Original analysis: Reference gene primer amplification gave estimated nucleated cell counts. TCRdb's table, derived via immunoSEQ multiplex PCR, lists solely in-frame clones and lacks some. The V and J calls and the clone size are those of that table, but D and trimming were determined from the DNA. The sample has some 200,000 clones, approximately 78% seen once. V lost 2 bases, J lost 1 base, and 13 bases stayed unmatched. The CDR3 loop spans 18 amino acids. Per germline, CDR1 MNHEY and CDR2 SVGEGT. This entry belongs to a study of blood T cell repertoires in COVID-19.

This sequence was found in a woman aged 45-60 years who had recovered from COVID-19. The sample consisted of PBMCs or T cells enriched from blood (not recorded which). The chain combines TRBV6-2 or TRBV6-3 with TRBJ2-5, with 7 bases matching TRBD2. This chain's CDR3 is CASSYSTSLAEPQETQYF. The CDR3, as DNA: TGTGCCAGCAGTTACAGTACTAGTCTAGCGGAGCCCCAAGAGACCCAGTACTTC.